Listed below are T cell receptor beta chains from one sample, sequenced in a study of early T cells in non-severe SARS-CoV-2 infection. TCRdb recomputed calls from the 5' RACE reads with MiXCR, one row per CDR3 protein. This table has about 80,000 distinct CDR3 sequences, about 9.6% appearing once. The sample taken for sequencing was whole blood. The receptors derive from an adult who was a healthcare worker with PCR-confirmed SARS-CoV-2 infection or an uninfected control (not recorded which). CDR3s include the opening cysteine and the closing phenylalanine or tryptophan. A D gene is named only where the DNA matches it firmly. Clone size is given for some rows only: seen once, a few or many times, or a class if the clone is expanded.

V	size	J	D	length	CDR3	DNA
TRBV20-1	-	TRBJ2-4	TRBD2	16	CSASDYGGGPKNIQYF	TGCAGTGCTAGTGATTATGGCGGGGGACCCAAAAACATTCAGTACTTC
TRBV19	-	TRBJ2-3	-	13	CASSITGSGTQYF	TGTGCCAGTAGTATAACCGGTTCAGGAACGCAGTATTTT
TRBV9	few	TRBJ2-7	TRBD2	14	CASSAGRASSEQYF	TGTGCCAGCAGCGCTGGGAGGGCTTCTTCCGAGCAGTACTTC
TRBV11-2	few	TRBJ2-3	-	16	CASSPRGQGGPDTQYF	TGTGCCAGCAGCCCCAGAGGGCAGGGTGGGCCAGATACGCAGTATTTT
TRBV6-2/TRBV6-3	-	TRBJ1-5	-	13	CASTNGQPGTWHF	TGTGCCAGCACTAACGGGCAGCCTGGGACCTGGCATTTT
TRBV11-3	many	TRBJ2-1	-	13	CASSLFAGDEQFF	TGTGCCAGCAGCCTTTTCGCCGGCGATGAGCAGTTCTTC
TRBV2	many	TRBJ2-7	TRBD2	14	CASTPGLAGYEQYF	TGTGCCAGCACACCGGGACTAGCGGGCTACGAGCAGTACTTC
TRBV6-1	-	TRBJ2-5	TRBD2	16	CASSRPPGLAGETQYF	TGTGCCAGCAGCCGCCCGCCGGGACTAGCGGGAGAGACCCAGTACTTC
TRBV20-1	-	TRBJ2-7	-	13	CSAKDPWGYEQYF	TGCAGTGCTAAAGACCCTTGGGGGTACGAGCAGTACTTC
TRBV18	few	TRBJ2-7	TRBD1	16	CASSPENRGRTYEQYF	TGTGCCAGCTCACCAGAAAACAGGGGCCGTACCTACGAGCAGTACTTC
TRBV28	few	TRBJ2-7	-	14	CASIGGAVNYEQYF	TGTGCCAGCATAGGAGGGGCTGTGAACTACGAGCAGTACTTC
TRBV5-1	-	TRBJ2-3	-	15	CASIGSGMTADTQYF	TGCGCCAGCATTGGATCGGGGATGACTGCAGATACGCAGTATTTT
TRBV29-1	-	TRBJ2-1	-	13	CSVGERPEGEQFF	TGCAGCGTTGGTGAAAGACCCGAGGGTGAGCAGTTCTTC
TRBV27	many	TRBJ1-3	-	14	CASSFSGLGNTIYF	TGTGCCAGCAGTTTTTCCGGGTTAGGAAACACCATATATTTT
TRBV20-1	few	TRBJ2-7	-	13	CSAKGLTDYEQYF	TGCAGTGCTAAAGGACTCACCGACTACGAGCAGTACTTC
TRBV18	-	TRBJ1-6	-	12	CASRIGDSPLHF	TGTGCCAGCCGAATAGGTGATTCACCCCTCCACTTT
TRBV19	few	TRBJ2-2	TRBD1	16	CASSTPGQLNTGELFF	TGTGCCAGTAGTACCCCGGGACAGCTTAACACCGGGGAGCTGTTTTTT
TRBV25-1	few	TRBJ2-3	-	17	CASSDPTGPWGTDTQYF	TGTGCCAGCAGTGACCCGACTGGGCCATGGGGCACAGATACGCAGTATTTT
TRBV5-4	many	TRBJ2-5	-	16	CASSLEAARRGETQYF	TGTGCCAGCAGCTTGGAGGCAGCCCGGCGGGGAGAGACCCAGTACTTC
TRBV5-1	-	TRBJ2-7	-	14	CASSLGTPVGEQYF	TGCGCCAGCAGCTTAGGGACCCCCGTCGGCGAGCAGTACTTC
TRBV7-9	many	TRBJ2-7	-	15	CASSLDLQGRYEQYF	TGTGCCAGCAGCTTAGACCTTCAGGGGCGTTACGAGCAGTACTTC
TRBV15	-	TRBJ2-7	-	15	CATSRDLPPAEEQYF	TGTGCCACCAGCAGAGATCTCCCGCCCGCGGAGGAGCAGTACTTC
TRBV4-2	few	TRBJ2-3	TRBD2	17	CASSQEGLAELSDTQYF	TGTGCCAGCAGCCAAGAGGGACTAGCGGAACTTTCAGATACGCAGTATTTT